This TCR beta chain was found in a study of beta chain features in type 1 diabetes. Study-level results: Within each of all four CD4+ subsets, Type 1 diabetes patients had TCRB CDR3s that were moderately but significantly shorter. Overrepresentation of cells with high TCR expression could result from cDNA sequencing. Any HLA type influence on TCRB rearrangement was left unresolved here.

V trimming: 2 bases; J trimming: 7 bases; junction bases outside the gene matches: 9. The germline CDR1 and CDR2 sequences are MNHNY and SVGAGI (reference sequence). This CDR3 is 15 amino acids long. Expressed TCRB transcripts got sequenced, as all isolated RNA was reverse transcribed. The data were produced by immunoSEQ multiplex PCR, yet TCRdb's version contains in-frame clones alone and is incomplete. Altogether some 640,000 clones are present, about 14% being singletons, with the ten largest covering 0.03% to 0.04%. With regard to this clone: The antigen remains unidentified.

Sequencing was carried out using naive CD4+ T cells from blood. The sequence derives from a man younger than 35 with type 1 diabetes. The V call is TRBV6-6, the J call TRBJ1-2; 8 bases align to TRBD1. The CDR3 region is CASSYPGQGKFGYTF. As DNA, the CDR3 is TGTGCCAGCAGTTACCCTGGACAGGGAAAATTTGGCTACACCTTC.